This T cell receptor beta chain was retrieved from a study of blood T cell repertoires in COVID-19. As for the study in general: There were acute and convalescent COVID-19 samples, and they came from the United States, Italy and Spain. T cells, B-cell-depleted T cells, or PBMCs supplied cDNA or gDNA.

In the authors' workflow: Amplified reference gene primers provided the basis for estimating nucleated cell counts. Here immunoSEQ multiplex PCR was the method, and the copy in TCRdb shows in-frame clones only, minus some. That table furnishes V, J and clone size, whereas the DNA furnished D and trimming. Of about 360,000 clones listed, around nine tenths are singletons. The trim removed 7 bases at V and 6 bases at J, leaving 9 bases unmatched. The CDR3 sequence is 16 residues long. The germline V gene has CDR1 LNHDA and CDR2 SQIVND (reference sequence). Sequenced: peripheral blood. The source of this sequence is a human donor in a cohort sampled during active COVID-19. The chain uses TRBV19 and TRBJ2-2; 12 nucleotides line up with TRBD2. The CDR3 reads CASTKRTSGISGELFF. The CDR3 nucleotides are TGTGCCAGTACCAAAAGGACTAGCGGGATCTCCGGGGAGCTGTTTTTT. Full variable domain (outside the CDR3, taken from reference TRBV19 and TRBJ2-2): DGGITQSPKYLFRKEGQNVTLSCEQNLNHDAMYWYRQDPGQGLRLIYYSQIVNDFQKGDIAEGYSVSREKKESFPLTVTSAQKNPTAFYLCASTKRTSGISGELFFGEGSRLTVL.